This entry features one T cell receptor beta chain sequence. The data were taken from a study of T cells in Graves' hyperthyroidism and ophthalmopathy. RNA transcripts were the template for amplifying TCR beta CDR3 regions. TCR CDR3 underwent first-round RT-PCR with the HTBI primer set. TCRdb itself ran the multiplex PCR reads through MiXCR, one entry per CDR3 protein. The profile shows about 840,000 distinct CDR3 sequences, roughly 40% of them singletons. Graves' hyperthyroidism qualified as stable when ophthalmopathy did not progress within 18 months. Together with thyroid ultrasound, orbital computed tomography, serum thyroxine and TRAb, clinical symptoms were used for diagnoses. The origin of this receptor is a man younger than 35 with Graves' hyperthyroidism. The sequencing input was blood.

CDR3 loop: CASGPSWDGGELFF. CDR3 in DNA: TGTGCCAGCGGGCCTAGCTGGGATGGCGGGGAGCTGTTTTTT. The rearrangement joins TRBV7-6 to TRBJ2-2; tentatively, D is TRBD2 (5 bases). The CDR3 is 14 amino acids. Germline CDR1 reads SGHVS; CDR2 reads FNYEAQ. Trimming removed 8 bases from V and 7 bases from J, with 17 bases in between.